This T cell receptor (beta chain) emerged from a study of CD8+CD57+ T cells in acquired aplastic anemia. About the study: DNA per sorted CD4+ or CD8+ sample ranged 0.2 to 27.4 ug, averaging around 3.1 ug. Regarding the study as a whole: Shared by patients and controls, 25 to 30 CD8+ CDR3s were abundant in patients. Patients and controls had CD8+ Simpson's diversity values that were not significantly distinct.

Patients who underwent sequencing had shown CD8+CD57+ cell expansion by flow cytometry. At the time of blood sampling, patients had not yet received any therapy. Germline V gene sequence: CDR1 SNHLY, CDR2 FYNNEI. After removal of 6 bases from V and 12 bases from J, the junction contained 10 bases not matched to a gene. This CDR3 contains 13 residues. A remark on this clonotype: Its antigen is not identified.

CDR3 and TCR beta VDJ profiling relied on a genomic DNA template. One entry per CDR3 protein results from TCRdb running MiXCR on the reads. Among under 500,000 distinct CDR3 sequences listed, over 25% were seen once. The chain employs TRBV2 and TRBJ2-1, with 8 bases identical to TRBD1. The sequence was collected from a human donor with aplastic anemia. The sample taken for sequencing was sorted CD4+, CD8+, or CD8+CD57+ T cells (not recorded which) from PBMCs. In nucleotides, the CDR3 is TGTGCCAGCAGGGACAGGGCGAATGGAGGGCAGTTCTTC. This encodes CASRDRANGGQFF.